The next 26 T cell receptor beta chains were all read from a single sample in a study of blood T cells in healthy people across ages. Through a sample-barcoded 5' primer and a J-beta primer mix, a second PCR was run for roughly 7 to 12 cycles. Each CDR3 protein is one row after TCRdb ran MiXCR on the 5' RACE reads. The sample yields about a million distinct CDR3 sequences, about 51% seen once. The source material was blood. These TCRs come from a woman between 55 and 75 years old in good health.

This chain links TRBV25-1 with TRBJ2-5; the match to TRBD2 covers 13 bases. Germline V gene data show CDR1 as MGHDK and CDR2 as SYGVNS. The CDR3 is made up of 18 amino acids. Unmatched junction bases numbered 7, after V lost 2 bases and J lost 1 base. CDR3 amino acids: CASSEPPGLAGTQETQYF. The CDR3 nucleotides are TGTGCCAGCAGTGAACCCCCGGGACTAGCGGGAACCCAAGAGACCCAGTACTTC.

The V call is TRBV24-1, the J call TRBJ2-1; TRBD2 might be the D (6 bases). Germline V lookup: CDR1 KGHDR, CDR2 SFDVKD. The CDR3 has 13 amino acids. Between the trimmed V and J ends, which lost 7 bases and 6 bases, there was a span of 12 bases. CDR3 region: CATRSRGFNEQFF. Here the CDR3 DNA reads TGTGCCACCAGGTCTCGGGGGTTCAATGAGCAGTTCTTC.

This clonotype was seen more than once but under ten times. This chain joins TRBV24-1 and TRBJ2-5; TRBD2 might be the D (6 bases). CDR1 KGHDR and CDR2 SFDVKD come from the germline V gene. Trimming pared 5 bases from V and 5 bases from J, leaving 14 bases between. The CDR3 contains 14 residues. Here the CDR3 DNA reads TGTGCCACCAGTGGGGGCCCGGGGGAGGAGACCCAGTACTTC. Its protein product is CATSGGPGEETQYF.

This clonotype has only a few counts. The chain recombines TRBV20-1 with TRBJ2-3, with TRBD2 as a possible D gene (6 bases). The V and J ends lost 3 bases and 0 bases respectively, with 25 bases between them. Germline V gene lookup returns CDR1 DFQATT and CDR2 SNEGSKA (reference sequence). The CDR3 is made up of 19 amino acids. The CDR3 nucleotides are TGCAGTGCTAGTTACTCTGGTGGGAAGGGAGGTATGAGCACAGATACGCAGTATTTT. Amino acids: CSASYSGGKGGMSTDTQYF.

V is TRBV11-2 and J is TRBJ2-7; 9 bases line up with TRBD2. J lost 4 bases, V lost 6 bases, and 10 bases had no gene match. There are 15 residues in the CDR3. The germline gives CDR1 SGHAT, CDR2 FQNNGV. CDR3 residues: CASRHPGGLAYEQYF. The CDR3 nucleotides read TGTGCCAGCAGACACCCAGGGGGACTAGCTTACGAGCAGTACTTC.

The J gene is TRBJ2-5, the V gene TRBV5-1, with D possibly TRBD1 on 7 matching bases. Trimming left V 0 bases short and J 2 bases short, with 14 bases between. This CDR3 has 16 residues. Germline CDR1 and CDR2: SGHRS and YFSETQ. The CDR3 sequence: CASSLGAGGTQETQYF. CDR3 DNA sequence: TGCGCCAGCAGCTTGGGGGCAGGGGGGACTCAAGAGACCCAGTACTTC.

V and J are TRBV4-2 and TRBJ1-2; 8 nucleotides line up with TRBD1. With V trimmed by 4 bases and J by 6 bases, 4 bases remained unmatched. The V gene's germline CDR1 is LGHNA and CDR2 YNFKEQ. This CDR3 is 13 amino acids long. Written as DNA, the CDR3 is TGTGCCAGCAGCCCCTCGGACAGGGATGGCTACACCTTC. It specifies CASSPSDRDGYTF.

The J gene is TRBJ2-7, the V gene TRBV6-2 or TRBV6-3, with D maybe TRBD2 (9 bases). CDR1 is MNHEY, CDR2 SVGEGT, per germline. The CDR3 has 19 amino acids. V dropped 7 bases and J dropped 4 bases, with 32 bases sitting between them. CDR3 sequence (DNA): TGTGCCAGCACCATCCCGGGACAGGCCATAGCGGGAGCTGCGTACGAGCAGTACTTC. It translates to CASTIPGQAIAGAAYEQYF.

This clonotype was detected a few times. The gene calls are TRBV10-3 and TRBJ2-7, with 7 bases identical to TRBD1. Trimming removed 6 bases from V and 3 bases from J; junction bases left unmatched: 8. Germline V lookup: CDR1 ENHRY, CDR2 SYGVKD. This CDR3 region has 14 residues. CDR3 coding DNA: TGTGCCATCAGCGCCGGGACAGAGATCTACGAGCAGTACTTC. Amino acid sequence: CAISAGTEIYEQYF.

This clonotype was recorded a few times. The gene calls are TRBV12-3 or TRBV12-4 and TRBJ2-5; 9 bases align to TRBD2. With 3 bases clipped from V and 8 bases from J, the junction kept 1 base outside the gene matches. The CDR3 runs 12 residues. In DNA form, the CDR3 reads TGTGCCAGCAGTTTTAGCGGGGGAACCCAGTACTTC. Its protein product is CASSFSGGTQYF.

This clonotype has a handful of counts. The gene calls are TRBV20-1 and TRBJ2-7; D is perhaps TRBD1 or TRBD2 (5 bases each). The CDR3 runs to 14 residues. Between the trimmed V and J ends, which lost 7 bases and 2 bases, there was a span of 18 bases. CDR1 DFQATT and CDR2 SNEGSKA come from the germline V gene (reference sequence). Here the CDR3 DNA reads TGCAGTGGTACTCCCGGGACGAGAACCTACGAGCAGTACTTC. As protein: CSGTPGTRTYEQYF.

The chain has TRBV15 and TRBJ2-7, with TRBD1 matching 8 bases. The better agreement between TRBJ2-5 and the DNA end casts doubt on the J call. Germline V lookup: CDR1 LNHNV, CDR2 YYDKDF (reference sequence). This CDR3 comprises 15 residues. The CDR3 DNA reads as TGTGCCACCAGCAGAGGGCAGGGGGCTCGAGAGACCCAGTACTTC. It encodes CATSRGQGARETQYF.

This clonotype was found a few times. The chain recombines TRBV29-1 with TRBJ2-7; D possibly matches TRBD1 or TRBD2 (5 bases each). V lost 7 bases, J lost 3 bases, and 13 bases lay in between. Per the germline V gene, CDR1 is SQVTM and CDR2 is ANQGSEA. The CDR3 runs 12 residues. Here the CDR3 DNA reads TGCAGCGGGGGGACGGAATTCTACGAGCAGTACTTC. Amino acid sequence: CSGGTEFYEQYF.

The chain employs TRBV7-3 and TRBJ2-1; D possibly corresponds to TRBD1 (6 bases). V shed 6 bases and J shed 11 bases, with 17 bases lying between them. Germline assignment: CDR1 SGHTA and CDR2 FQGTGA. The CDR3 extends over 13 amino acids. CDR3 protein: CASRKDTGTKQFF. Here the CDR3 DNA reads TGTGCCAGCAGGAAAGATACAGGGACAAAGCAGTTCTTC. Looking up the rest from reference TRBV7-3 and TRBJ2-1 gives the full variable domain: GAGVSQTPSNKVTEKGKYVELRCDPISGHTALYWYRQSLGQGPEFLIYFQGTGAADDSGLPNDRFFAVRPEGSVSTLKIQRTERGDSAVYLCASRKDTGTKQFFGPGTRLTVL.

On this clonotype: A read error may be the cause here, since a much bigger clone is one base away. The gene calls are TRBV7-2 and TRBJ2-3; 8 bases agree with TRBD2. The CDR3 runs 18 residues. CDR1 and CDR2 from the germline V gene are SGHTA and FQGNSA. The CDR3 loop is CAGSLVVRRGAKGDTQYF. The CDR3 DNA follows: TGTGCCGGCAGCTTAGTGGTCCGGCGGGGGGCCAAGGGTGATACGCAGTATTTT.

The V and J genes are TRBV18 and TRBJ1-1; TRBD1 matches 8 bases. The germline V gene has CDR1 KGHSH and CDR2 LQKENI. V lost 3 bases to trimming and J lost 0 bases; unmatched junction nucleotides: 9. This CDR3 contains 17 residues. CDR3 amino acids: CASSPDRGMGMNTEAFF. The CDR3 DNA follows: TGTGCCAGCTCACCTGACAGGGGAATGGGAATGAACACTGAAGCTTTCTTT.

The chain links TRBV3-1 to TRBJ2-5; possible D gene TRBD2, 5 bases. The CDR3 has 14 residues. The V end was cut by 2 bases, the J end by 1 base, with 8 bases between. CDR1 is LGHDT and CDR2 is YNNKEL in the germline V gene (reference sequence). CDR3 loop: CASSQRSAQETQYF. CDR3 in DNA: TGTGCCAGCAGCCAACGTAGCGCCCAAGAGACCCAGTACTTC.

V is TRBV10-3 and J is TRBJ2-7; the D gene is possibly TRBD2 (6 bases). Germline-derived CDR1 and CDR2 are ENHRY and SYGVKD. The CDR3 runs 14 residues. V lost 4 bases to trimming and J lost 0 bases, with 10 bases between them. CDR3: CAISVGGSSYEQYF. The CDR3 region has the DNA TGTGCCATCAGTGTGGGGGGAAGCTCCTACGAGCAGTACTTC.

J is TRBJ2-3 and V is TRBV29-1; D not certain. Germline values: CDR1 SQVTM, CDR2 ANQGSEA. V was pared by 3 bases and J by 0 bases, with 7 bases between. The CDR3 is made up of 13 amino acids. The CDR3 DNA follows: TGCAGCGTTGACACCTCTAGCACAGATACGCAGTATTTT. This gives the protein CSVDTSSTDTQYF.

This chain uses TRBV20-1 with TRBJ2-4; D may match TRBD1 or TRBD2 (5 bases each). Per germline, CDR1 DFQATT and CDR2 SNEGSKA (reference sequence). V lost 1 base and J lost 1, with 11 bases in between. This CDR3 has 15 amino acids. The chain's CDR3 is CSARVGAGAKNIQYF. CDR3 bases: TGCAGTGCTAGAGTAGGGGCGGGTGCCAAAAACATTCAGTACTTC.

A note on this clonotype: Relative to the germline gene, one junction end is altered; a read error may explain this. V and J are TRBV7-2 and TRBJ1-1; D unclear. The CDR3 runs to 15 residues. Germline assignment: CDR1 SGHTA and CDR2 FQGNSA. CDR3 amino acids: CASSLGRGLGTETFF. In DNA form, the CDR3 reads TGTGCCAGCAGCTTAGGACGAGGGCTTGGCACTGAAACTTTCTTT.

The chain recombines TRBV29-1 with TRBJ2-5, with D perhaps matching TRBD1 or TRBD2 (5 bases each). Germline values: CDR1 SQVTM, CDR2 ANQGSEA. The CDR3 has 11 residues. CDR3 region: CGAQWGNEQYF. The DNA of the CDR3 is TGCGGCGCCCAATGGGGGAATGAGCAGTACTTC.

This clonotype showed up just a few times. The J gene is TRBJ2-5, the V gene TRBV27; a weak D match, TRBD2 (5 bases). V lost 0 bases to trimming and J lost 5 bases, with 13 bases between them. The CDR3 sequence is 15 residues long. The germline V gene encodes CDR1 MNHEY and CDR2 SMNVEV (reference sequence). The CDR3 here is CASSLSRTGEETQYF. In DNA form, the CDR3 reads TGTGCCAGCAGTTTATCCCGGACTGGGGAGGAGACCCAGTACTTC.

The sample holds a few counts of this clonotype. The J gene is TRBJ2-5, the V gene TRBV7-2, with TRBD1 identical over 10 bases. The junction had 16 bases not matched to a gene; V was cut back by 4 bases and J by 11 bases. CDR3 length: 16 amino acids. Germline loops: CDR1 SGHTA, CDR2 FQGNSA. The CDR3 region is CASSSRTGGLFEEQYF. CDR3 nucleotides: TGTGCCAGCAGCTCCCGGACAGGGGGTTTGTTTGAAGAGCAGTACTTC.

The V and J genes are TRBV21-1 and TRBJ1-1. TRBV21-1 is termed a pseudogene. The CDR3 covers 17 residues. The CDR3 loop is CASSPISKSGGWTEAFF. The DNA for the CDR3 is TGTGCCAGCAGCCCAATATCGAAGAGCGGGGGGTGGACTGAAGCTTTCTTT.

This clonotype was picked up a small number of times. The V call is TRBV7-2, the J call TRBJ2-3; D possibly matches TRBD1 or TRBD2 (5 bases each). The CDR3 has 16 amino acids. Germline V gene lookup returns CDR1 SGHTA and CDR2 FQGNSA. Trimming stripped 2 bases from V and 5 bases from J, with 17 bases between. CDR3 nucleotide sequence: TGTGCCAGCAGCTTACAGGGACGAGGGTTTTTAGATACGCAGTATTTT. The encoded protein is CASSLQGRGFLDTQYF.